This is a list of T cell receptor beta chains from one sample in a study of blood T cells in healthy people across ages. Using its own MiXCR run on the 5' RACE reads, TCRdb lists one record per CDR3 protein. The sample has 850,000 to 1,100,000 distinct CDR3 sequences, roughly two fifths seen once. Sequenced sample: blood. The source of these receptors is a young man in good health. Both conserved end residues are part of each CDR3. Fields, in order: J gene, V gene, clone size, CDR3 protein. Clone size is stated in some rows and not others, as once, few, many or a class when expanded.

>TRBJ2-7|TRBV6-2/TRBV6-3|-
CASTQWQGYSYEQYF
>TRBJ1-2|TRBV4-3|few
CASSTLGQGIGDYGYTF
>TRBJ2-3|TRBV5-1|many
CASSISGTDTQYF
>TRBJ1-5|TRBV27|few
CASSSNRNQPQHF
>TRBJ1-1|TRBV20-1|once
CSARDLAGAPNTEAFF
>TRBJ2-5|TRBV20-1|-
CSASLAGVQETQYF
>TRBJ2-7|TRBV20-1|few
CSARATGRTYEQYF
>TRBJ1-6|TRBV7-9|-
CASRGDSSYNSPLHF
>TRBJ1-2|TRBV5-1|-
CASSGQAAYGYTF
>TRBJ1-2|TRBV12-3/TRBV12-4|-
CASSVGLSYGYTF
>TRBJ1-2|TRBV7-2|few
CASSTFPGTSHGYTF